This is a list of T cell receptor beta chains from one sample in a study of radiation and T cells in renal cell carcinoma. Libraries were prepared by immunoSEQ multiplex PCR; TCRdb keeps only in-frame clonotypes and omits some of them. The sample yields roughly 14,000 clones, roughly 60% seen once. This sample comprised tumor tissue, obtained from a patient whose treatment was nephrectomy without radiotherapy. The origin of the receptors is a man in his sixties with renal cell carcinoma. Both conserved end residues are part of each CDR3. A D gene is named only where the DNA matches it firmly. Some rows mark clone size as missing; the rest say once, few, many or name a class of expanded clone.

CDR3nt: TGCAGCGTGGCCGACAGGAGGAACACTGAAGCTTTCTTT
CDR3aa: CSVADRRNTEAFF
len: 13
abundance: medium-sized
j_gene: TRBJ1-1
d_gene: NA
v_gene: TRBV29-1

CDR3nt: TGCAGCGTTAACTCCTACAATGAGCAGTTCTTC
CDR3aa: CSVNSYNEQFF
len: 11
abundance: NA
j_gene: TRBJ2-1
d_gene: NA
v_gene: TRBV29-1

CDR3nt: TGTGCCAGCAGCTCCGAAGGTAATGAATTCTACGAGCAGTACTTC
CDR3aa: CASSSEGNEFYEQYF
len: 15
abundance: NA
j_gene: TRBJ2-7
d_gene: NA
v_gene: TRBV11-1

CDR3nt: TGCGCCAGCAGCGCAAGAGGGGGGCCCCAAGAGACCCAGTACTTC
CDR3aa: CASSARGGPQETQYF
len: 15
abundance: NA
j_gene: TRBJ2-5
d_gene: NA
v_gene: TRBV4-1

CDR3nt: TGTGCCAGCAGCCCCCTCGGGGGGGCGCGGGGGGCCAACGTCCTGACTTTC
CDR3aa: CASSPLGGARGANVLTF
len: 17
abundance: NA
j_gene: TRBJ2-6
d_gene: TRBD2
v_gene: TRBV7-6

CDR3nt: TGTGCCAGCAGTGTCGAGGCGGGAACCTACGAGCAGTACTTC
CDR3aa: CASSVEAGTYEQYF
len: 14
abundance: NA
j_gene: TRBJ2-7
d_gene: NA
v_gene: TRBV13

CDR3nt: TGTGCCAGCAGCGGGGATGTAGGGGGCACCATATATTTT
CDR3aa: CASSGDVGGTIYF
len: 13
abundance: NA
j_gene: TRBJ1-3
d_gene: NA
v_gene: TRBV2

CDR3nt: TGTGCCAGCAGAAAACAGCATTACGAGCAGTACTTC
CDR3aa: CASRKQHYEQYF
len: 12
abundance: NA
j_gene: TRBJ2-7
d_gene: NA
v_gene: TRBV28

CDR3nt: TGTGCCAGCAGCTCCGGACCCCTAAGTCCCTACAATGAGCAGTTCTTC
CDR3aa: CASSSGPLSPYNEQFF
len: 16
abundance: NA
j_gene: TRBJ2-1
d_gene: NA
v_gene: TRBV11-2

CDR3nt: TGTGCCACCAGCAGAGGGGGGTCAACTAATGAAAAACTGTTTTTT
CDR3aa: CATSRGGSTNEKLFF
len: 15
abundance: NA
j_gene: TRBJ1-4
d_gene: NA
v_gene: TRBV15

CDR3nt: TGTGCCAGCAGCGAGCAGGGTCGGGTCGGAGAGACCCAGTACTTC
CDR3aa: CASSEQGRVGETQYF
len: 15
abundance: few
j_gene: TRBJ2-5
d_gene: NA
v_gene: TRBV11-3

CDR3nt: TGTGCCAGCAGCTTCCGACCCGGAGAGACCCAGTACTTC
CDR3aa: CASSFRPGETQYF
len: 13
abundance: NA
j_gene: TRBJ2-5
d_gene: NA
v_gene: TRBV11-3

CDR3nt: TGTGCTAGCTCAGGGTCAAACTATGGCTACACCTTC
CDR3aa: CASSGSNYGYTF
len: 12
abundance: NA
j_gene: TRBJ1-2
d_gene: NA
v_gene: TRBV12-5

CDR3nt: TGTGCCAGCAGTTTACCCGGCAGGGGAAGCAATCAGCCCCAGCATTTT
CDR3aa: CASSLPGRGSNQPQHF
len: 16
abundance: NA
j_gene: TRBJ1-5
d_gene: NA
v_gene: TRBV28

CDR3nt: TGTGCCAGCAGCTCCGGTCCGGGAGCTGGATCCTACGAGCAGTACTTC
CDR3aa: CASSSGPGAGSYEQYF
len: 16
abundance: NA
j_gene: TRBJ2-7
d_gene: NA
v_gene: TRBV5-6

CDR3nt: TGTGCCAGCAGTTTCGGGTTGGGACAAGCCTACGAGCAGTACTTC
CDR3aa: CASSFGLGQAYEQYF
len: 15
abundance: few
j_gene: TRBJ2-7
d_gene: NA
v_gene: TRBV6-5

CDR3nt: TGTGCCAGCAGCACCTTAGCGGGGGGAGAGACCCAGTACTTC
CDR3aa: CASSTLAGGETQYF
len: 14
abundance: NA
j_gene: TRBJ2-5
d_gene: TRBD2
v_gene: TRBV5-4

CDR3nt: TGTGCCAGCAGTCCGAAGTCGATGTACCAAGAGACCCAGTACTTC
CDR3aa: CASSPKSMYQETQYF
len: 15
abundance: NA
j_gene: TRBJ2-5
d_gene: NA
v_gene: TRBV27

CDR3nt: TGTGCCAGCAGCTTGGGACTAGCGGACTTGGGGGAGCAGTTCTTC
CDR3aa: CASSLGLADLGEQFF
len: 15
abundance: few
j_gene: TRBJ2-1
d_gene: TRBD2
v_gene: TRBV5-4

CDR3nt: TGTGCCAGCAGCTTATCCGGGGAGCTGTTTTTT
CDR3aa: CASSLSGELFF
len: 11
abundance: few
j_gene: TRBJ2-2
d_gene: NA
v_gene: TRBV11-2

CDR3nt: TGTGCCAGCAACCGAATCGGGGCTCTGGGGGAGACCCAGTACTTC
CDR3aa: CASNRIGALGETQYF
len: 15
abundance: NA
j_gene: TRBJ2-5
d_gene: NA
v_gene: TRBV7-8

CDR3nt: TGTGCCAGCAGTAGCCAGGGGGTTGGCTACACCTTC
CDR3aa: CASSSQGVGYTF
len: 12
abundance: NA
j_gene: TRBJ1-2
d_gene: TRBD1
v_gene: TRBV27

CDR3nt: TGTGCCAGCAGCGTAGCTAGCGGTGAATACAATGAGCAGTTCTTC
CDR3aa: CASSVASGEYNEQFF
len: 15
abundance: few
j_gene: TRBJ2-1
d_gene: TRBD2
v_gene: TRBV9

CDR3nt: TGTGCCAGCAGCCCCCAGCGGGAGCGGGGTGAGCAGTTCTTC
CDR3aa: CASSPQRERGEQFF
len: 14
abundance: NA
j_gene: TRBJ2-1
d_gene: TRBD2
v_gene: TRBV7-3

CDR3nt: TGTGCCAGCAGCAGGGGAAGGTCCTACGAGCAGTACTTC
CDR3aa: CASSRGRSYEQYF
len: 13
abundance: NA
j_gene: TRBJ2-7
d_gene: NA
v_gene: TRBV6-1

CDR3nt: TGTGCCACCACCGAAGTGGGGGATGCACGCTACACCTTC
CDR3aa: CATTEVGDARYTF
len: 13
abundance: NA
j_gene: TRBJ1-2
d_gene: NA
v_gene: TRBV2

CDR3nt: TGTGCCAGCACCTCGACAGGGATAGGAAACGTCCTGACTTTC
CDR3aa: CASTSTGIGNVLTF
len: 14
abundance: NA
j_gene: TRBJ2-6
d_gene: TRBD1
v_gene: TRBV7-2

CDR3nt: TGTGCCAGTAACGGGGGGAACTATGGCTACACCTTC
CDR3aa: CASNGGNYGYTF
len: 12
abundance: NA
j_gene: TRBJ1-2
d_gene: NA
v_gene: TRBV5-6

CDR3nt: TGTGCCAGCAGTGACAGACAGGGGGCGCTTGGATATGGCTACACCTTC
CDR3aa: CASSDRQGALGYGYTF
len: 16
abundance: NA
j_gene: TRBJ1-2
d_gene: TRBD1
v_gene: TRBV6-1

CDR3nt: TGTGCCAGCAGCGTCGGACACTACGAGCAGTACTTC
CDR3aa: CASSVGHYEQYF
len: 12
abundance: NA
j_gene: TRBJ2-7
d_gene: NA
v_gene: TRBV5-4

CDR3nt: TGTGCCAGTAGTATGAAAGGGTTGGACGAGCAGTACTTC
CDR3aa: CASSMKGLDEQYF
len: 13
abundance: NA
j_gene: TRBJ2-7
d_gene: NA
v_gene: TRBV19

CDR3nt: TGCGCCAGCAGCCGGACAGAAAGCGTAATAGGGGATCAGCCCCAGCATTTT
CDR3aa: CASSRTESVIGDQPQHF
len: 17
abundance: NA
j_gene: TRBJ1-5
d_gene: NA
v_gene: TRBV10-1

CDR3nt: TGTGCCAGCAGCTTAACCGGGAACTCCTACAATGAGCAGTTCTTC
CDR3aa: CASSLTGNSYNEQFF
len: 15
abundance: NA
j_gene: TRBJ2-1
d_gene: NA
v_gene: TRBV11-2

CDR3nt: TGTGCCAGCAGCACGAACAGGGGGGAGACCCAGTACTTC
CDR3aa: CASSTNRGETQYF
len: 13
abundance: NA
j_gene: TRBJ2-5
d_gene: TRBD1
v_gene: TRBV7-2